These 14 T cell receptor beta chains were sequenced from one sample in a study of shared clonotypes between healthy human individuals. The table came from immunoSEQ multiplex PCR; TCRdb's copy has only in-frame clones and leaves some out. This table has under 1,900,000 clones, 98% to 99% appearing once. Source material: naive CD4+ T cells sorted from blood. The sample's subset: CD45RA+ positively selected. The receptors were sampled from a man aged 30 to 45 in good health.

This clone was observed once. The rearrangement uses TRBV7-9 and TRBJ2-7; 8 bases agree with TRBD1. The germline gives CDR1 SEHNR, CDR2 FQNEAQ (reference sequence). Trimming cost V 5 bases and J 2 bases; bases outside gene matches: 5. There are 14 residues in the CDR3. CDR3 bases: TGTGCCAGCAGCAGGACAGGGACGGCCTACGAGCAGTACTTC. Its protein product is CASSRTGTAYEQYF.

The rearrangement joins TRBV6-1 to TRBJ2-7; no firm D call. The CDR3 is 13 amino acids. Trimming pared 5 bases from V and 0 bases from J, leaving 8 bases between. Germline V gene lookup returns CDR1 MNHNS and CDR2 SASEGT. The CDR3 is CASSYTASYEQYF. The CDR3 DNA sequence: TGTGCCAGCAGTTATACGGCCTCCTACGAGCAGTACTTC.

The chain joins TRBV15 to TRBJ2-1; 8 bases match TRBD2. After removal of 2 bases from V and 7 bases from J, the junction contained 10 bases not matched to a gene. CDR3 length: 16 residues. Germline V lookup: CDR1 LNHNV, CDR2 YYDKDF (reference sequence). CDR3 nucleotide sequence: TGTGCCACCAGCAGATCGCGCGGGAGGCCTGGGAATGAGCAGTTCTTC. It is translated as CATSRSRGRPGNEQFF.

The chain joins TRBV5-1 to TRBJ2-7, with 9 bases lining up with TRBD2. This CDR3 has 15 amino acids. The ends lost 4 bases at V and 3 bases at J; junction bases unmatched: 8. Germline V gene sequence: CDR1 SGHRS, CDR2 YFSETQ. The CDR3 loop is CASSRPGAGGYEQYF. The CDR3 DNA sequence: TGCGCCAGCAGCCGACCGGGAGCGGGAGGCTACGAGCAGTACTTC.

This chain uses TRBV2 with TRBJ2-3; D unclear. Germline V CDR1 and CDR2: SNHLY, FYNNEI. CDR3 size: 12 residues. The germline V and J ends were trimmed by 8 bases and 1 base, with 7 bases remaining between them. The CDR3 nucleotides read TGTGCCAGCTCTTGGCGCACAGATACGCAGTATTTT. It specifies CASSWRTDTQYF. The full variable domain, in which reference TRBV2 and TRBJ2-3 provide the parts outside the CDR3, is EPEVTQTPSHQVTQMGQEVILRCVPISNHLYFYWYRQILGQKVEFLVSFYNNEISEKSEIFDDQFSVERPDGSNFTLKIRSTKLEDSAMYFCASSWRTDTQYFGPGTRLTVL.

The chain links TRBV6-1 to TRBJ2-7, with 11 positions matching TRBD1. Germline V CDR1 and CDR2: MNHNS, SASEGT. V was pared by 7 bases and J by 10 bases, with 15 bases of the junction left unmatched. The CDR3 totals 15 residues. CDR3 protein: CASNPVGDRGTDQYF. Here the CDR3 DNA reads TGTGCCAGCAACCCGGTCGGGGACAGGGGGACCGATCAGTACTTC.

This rearrangement joins TRBV5-3 to TRBJ2-7; D not certain. TRBV5-3 is an ORF for which the function is uncertain. The CDR3 covers 12 residues. V was shortened by 3 bases and J by 0 bases, with 4 bases between the two germline ends. The CDR3 DNA reads TGTGCCAGAAGCTACGTCTCCTACGAGCAGTACTTC. The encoded protein is CARSYVSYEQYF.

The chain combines TRBV27 with TRBJ1-1; 7 bases fit TRBD1. V shed 9 bases, J shed 3 bases, and the junction held 13 bases outside the gene matches. The germline V gene encodes CDR1 MNHEY and CDR2 SMNVEV (reference sequence). This CDR3 has 15 residues. The CDR3, as DNA: TGTGCCAGACCTCAACAGGGGTCCAGGGACACTGAAGCTTTCTTT. It codes for CARPQQGSRDTEAFF.

This chain links TRBV5-1 with TRBJ2-1; 7 bases map to TRBD2. Unmatched junction bases numbered 5, after V lost 0 bases and J lost 5 bases. Germline V gene data show CDR1 as SGHRS and CDR2 as YFSETQ. This CDR3 contains 15 residues. In nucleotides, the CDR3 is TGCGCCAGCAGCTTGGGTCAGCGGGGAAACAATGAGCAGTTCTTC. Translated, it gives CASSLGQRGNNEQFF.

This clone was seen just once. V is TRBV19 and J is TRBJ1-5, with 9 bases matching TRBD1. Losses at the gene ends were 2 bases for V and 2 bases for J; bases not matched to a gene: 4. Germline loops: CDR1 LNHDA, CDR2 SQIVND (reference sequence). This CDR3 has 16 amino acids. The DNA of the CDR3 is TGTGCCAGTAGTATAAAGACAGGGGGTGGCAATCAGCCCCAGCATTTT. Translating gives CASSIKTGGGNQPQHF.

In this sample, this clone turned up once. The J gene is TRBJ2-3, the V gene TRBV7-9, with 11 nucleotides matching TRBD2. The CDR3 consists of 15 residues. Germline assignment: CDR1 SEHNR and CDR2 FQNEAQ (reference sequence). J gave up 1 base and V 6 bases, and 3 bases lay outside the gene matches. CDR3 DNA: TGTGCCAGCAGTGGGGGACTAGCGGGCACAGATACGCAGTATTTT. This gives the protein CASSGGLAGTDTQYF. Variable domain in full (rest from reference TRBV7-9 and TRBJ2-3): DTGVSQNPRHKITKRGQNVTFRCDPISEHNRLYWYRQTLGQGPEFLTYFQNEAQLEKSRLLSDRFSAERPKGSFSTLEIQRTEQGDSAMYLCASSGGLAGTDTQYFGPGTRLTVL.

The chain is built from TRBV9 and TRBJ2-7; 13 nucleotides match TRBD2. This CDR3 is built from 15 residues. V lost 4 bases to trimming and J lost 2 bases; unmatched junction nucleotides: 3. Per the germline V gene, CDR1 is SGDLS and CDR2 is YYNGEE. The CDR3 coding sequence is TGTGCCAGCAGCCGGACTAGCGGGAGTGCCTACGAGCAGTACTTC. Residues: CASSRTSGSAYEQYF.

The CDR3, as DNA: TGCAGCGCCCACTTGTCCAGGTCCGAAGCTTTCTTT. This codes for CSAHLSRSEAFF. V and J are TRBV29-1 and TRBJ1-1; D gene unclear. Germline-derived CDR1 and CDR2 are SQVTM and ANQGSEA. The CDR3 loop spans 12 amino acids. V was trimmed by 7 bases and J by 8 bases, leaving 17 bases between them. Looking up the rest from reference TRBV29-1 and TRBJ1-1 gives the full variable domain: SAVISQKPSRDICQRGTSLTIQCQVDSQVTMMFWYRQQPGQSLTLIATANQGSEATYESGFVIDKFPISRPNLTFSTLTVSNMSPEDSSIYLCSAHLSRSEAFFGQGTRLTVV.

The chain joins TRBV29-1 to TRBJ2-5; TRBD2 matches at 7 bases. This CDR3 is 12 amino acids long. Trimming cost V 3 bases and J 5 bases; bases outside gene matches: 3. Germline assignment: CDR1 SQVTM and CDR2 ANQGSEA. In nucleotides, the CDR3 is TGCAGCGTTGAGATGGGGGGGGAGACCCAGTACTTC. Residues: CSVEMGGETQYF.